Only a few counts were recorded for the clone carrying this T cell receptor beta chain. Time point of the sample: patch test 2, 6 weeks after DPC sensitization. The treatment is: therapeutic diphenylcyclopropenone sensitization with weekly scalp DPC. V lost 4 bases, J lost 1 base, and 2 bases stayed unmatched. Germline CDR1 LGHNA, CDR2 YNFKEQ. This CDR3 contains 14 residues. The data were taken from a study of human T cells and chemical hapten exposure. TCRdb itself ran the RACE reads through MiXCR, one entry per CDR3 protein. The table includes about 350,000 distinct CDR3 sequences, about 6.9% detected once.

This TCR was sampled from a woman between 18 and 30 years old with alopecia areata. Some clones in this sample may be carry-over from other donors' samples. This chain joins TRBV4-2 and TRBJ2-5; 8 bases are shared with TRBD2. Here the sequenced sample was whole blood, taken in connection with sensitization to the hapten diphenylcyclopropenone (DPC). The CDR3 reads CASSRGGPQETQYF. The CDR3 coding sequence is TGTGCCAGCAGCCGCGGGGGGCCCCAAGAGACCCAGTACTTC.